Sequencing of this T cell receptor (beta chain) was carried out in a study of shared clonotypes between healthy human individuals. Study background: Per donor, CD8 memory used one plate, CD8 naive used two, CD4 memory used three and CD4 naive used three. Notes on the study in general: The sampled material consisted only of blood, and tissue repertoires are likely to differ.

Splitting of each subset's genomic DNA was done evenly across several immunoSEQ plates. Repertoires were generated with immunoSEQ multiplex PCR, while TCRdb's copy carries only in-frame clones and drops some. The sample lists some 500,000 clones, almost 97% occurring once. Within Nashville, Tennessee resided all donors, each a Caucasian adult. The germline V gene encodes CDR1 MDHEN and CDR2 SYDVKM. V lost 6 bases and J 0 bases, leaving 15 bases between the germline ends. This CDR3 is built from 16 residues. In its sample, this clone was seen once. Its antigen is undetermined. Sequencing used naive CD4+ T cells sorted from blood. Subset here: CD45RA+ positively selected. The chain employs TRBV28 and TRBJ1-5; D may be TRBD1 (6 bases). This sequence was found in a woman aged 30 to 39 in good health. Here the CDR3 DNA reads TGTGCCAGCAGGCCGGGGACACCCCTTAGCAATCAGCCCCAGCATTTT. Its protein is CASRPGTPLSNQPQHF.